This TCR beta chain was sequenced in a study of T cell changes during pregnancy in multiple sclerosis (dated by TCRdb to the late 2010s). For the study in its entirety: The study looked at changes in the T cell repertoire across pregnancy in women with multiple sclerosis.

To note about this clone: Its antigen remains unidentified. Base qualities are not at hand, and no much larger clone is one base apart.

Receptor amplification or capture employed the immunoSEQ multiplex PCR assay. The table comes from immuneACCESS by way of TCRdb, which keeps in-frame sequences with V and J called. Part of the clones is missing from these tables; in studies checked, under half for an unresolved V gene and the rest for unknown reasons. A total of tens of thousands of clones appear in this sample, 75% to 90% of them only once. The ten largest clones take up 1.5% of the sample. V lost 1 base and J lost 4 bases, and the count of bases not matched to a germline gene is 9. Its CDR3 holds 16 amino acids, cysteine through phenylalanine. Here the CDR3 DNA is all that survives: 48 bases in frame from base 1. CDR1 and CDR2 are drawn from the germline V gene (reference sequence): SEHNR, FQNEAQ.

The specimen comprised peripheral blood, sampled in the first trimester of pregnancy. This receptor was identified in a female donor in good health, enrolled as a control in a pregnancy study. This sequence uses TRBV7-9 and TRBJ1-1; 7 bases in between match TRBD1. CDR3 sequence: CASSLEGTVRGTEAFF. At the DNA level, the sequence is TGTGCCAGCAGCTTAGAAGGGACAGTCCGAGGCACTGAAGCTTTCTTT.